The 15 T cell receptor beta chains in this list originate from one sample, sequenced in a study of blood T cell repertoires in COVID-19 (dated by TCRdb to about 2020). The library was made by the immunoSEQ multiplex PCR assay. In its TCRdb copy, this immuneACCESS table keeps in-frame sequences only and misses some clones. Where compared with another copy, unresolved V genes explain less than half of these, and the others have no known cause. The sample table contains around 92,000 clones; only one count was recorded for roughly 86% of them. Of the sample, roughly 13% falls within the top ten clones. The specimen sequenced was peripheral blood. All receptors derive from a woman aged 60-75 years in a cohort sampled during active or convalescent COVID-19.

The chain combines TRBV19 with TRBJ1-5, with 7 bases identical to TRBD1. The CDR3 is 13 residues long. J lost 5 bases, V lost 6 bases, and 4 bases had no gene match. Per germline, CDR1 LNHDA and CDR2 SQIVND (reference sequence). CDR3 sequence: CASRWDRDQPQHF. The CDR3 nucleotides are TGTGCCAGTAGATGGGACAGAGATCAGCCCCAGCATTTT.

For the CDR3, the DNA is TGTGCCAGCAGTTTTGTGTACGGGGAGCAGTTCTTC. Translating gives CASSFVYGEQFF. The gene calls are TRBV12-3 or TRBV12-4 and TRBJ2-1; D ambiguous. V lost 3 bases to trimming and J lost 10 bases, with 10 bases between them. The CDR3 extends over 12 amino acids.

This chain connects TRBV28 to TRBJ2-3; the match to TRBD2 covers 13 bases. This CDR3 has 17 amino acids. With V trimmed by 5 bases and J by 0 bases, 5 bases remained unmatched. CDR1 is MDHEN and CDR2 is SYDVKM in the germline V gene. The CDR3 loop is CASSRRTSGRSTDTQYF. The DNA of the CDR3 is TGTGCCAGCAGTCGTCGGACTAGCGGGAGAAGCACAGATACGCAGTATTTT. Drawing the rest from reference TRBV28 and TRBJ2-3, the complete variable domain is DVKVTQSSRYLVKRTGEKVFLECVQDMDHENMFWYRQDPGLGLRLIYFSYDVKMKEKGDIPEGYSVSREKKERFSLILESASTNQTSMYLCASSRRTSGRSTDTQYFGPGTRLTVL.

This chain joins TRBV19 and TRBJ1-2; unclear D gene. The CDR3 loop spans 11 amino acids. Trimming took off 4 bases at V and 8 bases at J, with 8 bases between the two ends. Germline-derived CDR1 and CDR2 are LNHDA and SQIVND (reference sequence). The CDR3 region is CASSKEGGYTF. The CDR3 nucleotides are TGTGCCAGTAGTAAGGAGGGAGGCTACACCTTC.

This chain joins TRBV2 and TRBJ2-1; a weak D match, TRBD2 (6 bases). The CDR3 covers 14 residues. Germline-derived CDR1 and CDR2 are SNHLY and FYNNEI. Deletions cut 10 bases from V and 5 bases from J, with 18 bases between. The CDR3 sequence is CATSEGQMNNEQFF. Here the CDR3 DNA reads TGTGCCACTTCGGAGGGCCAAATGAACAATGAGCAGTTCTTC.

The rearrangement joins TRBV10-3 to TRBJ2-5; D is uncertain. V lost 2 bases to trimming and J lost 5 bases, with 6 bases between them. This CDR3 is built from 12 residues. Per germline, CDR1 ENHRY and CDR2 SYGVKD. CDR3 nucleotide sequence: TGTGCCATCAGTGAGGAGGTTGAGACCCAGTACTTC. This sequence encodes CAISEEVETQYF.

This clone is hyperexpanded (1% or more) in the sample. The chain carries TRBV2 and TRBJ1-4, with 7 bases identical to TRBD1. V trimming: 3 bases; J trimming: 4 bases; junction bases outside the gene matches: 2. From germline, CDR1 is SNHLY and CDR2 FYNNEI. This CDR3 is 14 amino acids long. The CDR3 sequence is CASSDRGVNEKLFF. CDR3 sequence (DNA): TGTGCCAGCAGTGACAGGGGGGTTAATGAAAAACTGTTTTTT.

This chain joins TRBV7-9 and TRBJ2-1; D may be TRBD1 (6 bases). Looked up from germline, CDR1 is SEHNR and CDR2 is FQNEAQ (reference sequence). The V end was cut by 5 bases, the J end by 7 bases, with 18 bases between. This CDR3 comprises 15 residues. The CDR3 DNA reads as TGTGCCAGCAGCCCTCCGGGCGCTAGGGGGAATGAGCAGTTCTTC. It yields the protein CASSPPGARGNEQFF. The whole variable domain, remainder taken from reference TRBV7-9 and TRBJ2-1, is DTGVSQNPRHKITKRGQNVTFRCDPISEHNRLYWYRQTLGQGPEFLTYFQNEAQLEKSRLLSDRFSAERPKGSFSTLEIQRTEQGDSAMYLCASSPPGARGNEQFFGPGTRLTVL.

This chain joins TRBV9 and TRBJ2-1; the match to TRBD2 covers 9 bases. The junction had 6 bases not matched to a gene; V was cut back by 0 bases and J by 5 bases. The CDR3 has 16 residues. Per germline, CDR1 SGDLS and CDR2 YYNGEE. The CDR3 protein is CASSVAGRGGNNEQFF. The DNA for the CDR3 is TGTGCCAGCAGCGTAGCTGGGCGGGGGGGCAACAATGAGCAGTTCTTC.

V and J are TRBV6-6 and TRBJ2-1, with 9 nucleotides matching TRBD1. The CDR3 covers 14 residues. Germline CDR1 is MNHNY and CDR2 is SVGAGI (reference sequence). With 11 bases clipped from V and 5 bases from J, the junction kept 10 bases outside the gene matches. In DNA form, the CDR3 reads TGTGCCGGATCCAACAGGGGGCACAACAATGAGCAGTTCTTC. The encoded protein is CAGSNRGHNNEQFF.

The chain links TRBV5-5 to TRBJ2-3, with 7 positions matching TRBD2. The CDR3 extends over 17 amino acids. V dropped 4 bases and J dropped 0; count of bases not matched to a gene: 11. CDR1 and CDR2 from the germline V gene are SGHKS and YYEKEE (reference sequence). CDR3 DNA: TGTGCCAGCAGCCACAGCGCGGGAGCAAGAAGCACAGATACGCAGTATTTT. Its translation: CASSHSAGARSTDTQYF. The full variable domain, its missing parts supplied by reference TRBV5-5 and TRBJ2-3, is DAGVTQSPTHLIKTRGQQVTLRCSPISGHKSVSWYQQVLGQGPQFIFQYYEKEERGRGNFPDRFSARQFPNYSSELNVNALLLGDSALYLCASSHSAGARSTDTQYFGPGTRLTVL.

The chain carries TRBV11-1 and TRBJ2-1; 7 bases fit TRBD2. There are 14 residues in the CDR3. V gave up 3 bases and J gave up 9 bases; unmatched junction bases: 8. Germline V gene sequence: CDR1 SGHAT, CDR2 FQDESV (reference sequence). The CDR3: CASSFEGGLGEQFF. CDR3 coding DNA: TGTGCCAGCAGCTTCGAGGGAGGGCTGGGTGAGCAGTTCTTC.

The gene calls are TRBV10-2 and TRBJ2-7; 10 bases match TRBD1. The CDR3 is 14 amino acids. V gave up 9 bases and J gave up 3 bases; unmatched junction bases: 8. Germline CDR1 reads WSHSY; CDR2 reads SAAADI. The CDR3 spells CASKSWDRGYEQYF. In nucleotides, the CDR3 is TGCGCCAGTAAGTCATGGGACAGGGGCTACGAGCAGTACTTC.

The rearrangement links TRBV27 to TRBJ2-2; 11 nucleotides align to TRBD2. In germline, CDR1 is MNHEY, CDR2 SMNVEV (reference sequence). This CDR3 comprises 18 residues. The junction had 5 bases not matched to a gene; V was cut back by 1 base and J by 1 base. CDR3 in amino acids: CASSLYPGLAGNTGELFF. For the CDR3, the DNA is TGTGCCAGCAGTTTATATCCCGGACTAGCGGGGAACACCGGGGAGCTGTTTTTT.

This chain connects TRBV6-6 to TRBJ2-1, with 10 bases lining up with TRBD1. Germline CDR1 MNHNY, CDR2 SVGAGI (reference sequence). This CDR3 comprises 14 residues. With 7 bases clipped from V and 10 bases from J, the junction kept 10 bases outside the gene matches. For the CDR3, the DNA is TGTGCCAGCATCTCGGACAGGGGGGTTAGCGAGCAGTTCTTC. Amino acids: CASISDRGVSEQFF.